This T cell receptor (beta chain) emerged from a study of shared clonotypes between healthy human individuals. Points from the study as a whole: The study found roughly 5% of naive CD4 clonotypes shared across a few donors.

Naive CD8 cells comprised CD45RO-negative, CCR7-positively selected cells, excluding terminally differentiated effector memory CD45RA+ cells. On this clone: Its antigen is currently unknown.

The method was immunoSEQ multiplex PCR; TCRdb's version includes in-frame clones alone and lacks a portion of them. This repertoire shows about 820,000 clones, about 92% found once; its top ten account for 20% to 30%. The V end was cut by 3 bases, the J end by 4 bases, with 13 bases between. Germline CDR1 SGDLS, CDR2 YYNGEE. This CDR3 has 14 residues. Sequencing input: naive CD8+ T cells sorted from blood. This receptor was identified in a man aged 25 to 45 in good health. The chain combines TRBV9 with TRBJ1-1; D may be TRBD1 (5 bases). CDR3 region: CASSAGIGVTEAFF. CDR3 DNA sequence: TGTGCCAGCAGCGCTGGGATAGGGGTCACTGAAGCTTTCTTT.